Listed below are T cell receptor beta chains from one sample, sequenced in a study of shared clonotypes between healthy human individuals. The assay was immunoSEQ multiplex PCR, and TCRdb's table has in-frame clones only and misses some. The data contain over a million clones, 70% to 80% of them seen just once; the ten biggest clones take up under 0.8%. Specimen: memory CD4+ T cells from PBMCs. Receptors were obtained from a young man in good health. Some clones in this sample may be carry-over from other donors' samples. The CDR3 runs from the conserved cysteine through the conserved F or W. Fields, in order: D gene, CDR3 length, clone size, J gene, V gene, CDR3 DNA, CDR3 protein. D genes are given only for firm matches. Only part of the rows carry a size: once, few, many, or a class if the clone is expanded.

-	12	-	TRBJ1-2	TRBV7-6	TGTGCCAGCAGCTTTCAGAAGGATGGCTACACCTTC	CASSFQKDGYTF
TRBD2	15	-	TRBJ2-3	TRBV28	TGTGCCATCCAACCCGGTAGCGGGAGCACAGATACGCAGTATTTT	CAIQPGSGSTDTQYF
-	16	-	TRBJ1-1	TRBV5-1	TGCGCCAGCAGCTTGGATTTTGGCGGGACGAACACTGAAGCTTTCTTT	CASSLDFGGTNTEAFF
TRBD1	15	-	TRBJ2-7	TRBV11-2	TGTGCCAGCAGCTTAATCCGGGACAGCTCCTACGAGCAGTACTTC	CASSLIRDSSYEQYF
-	13	-	TRBJ1-2	TRBV5-1	TGCGCCAGCTCCCCCGGACCCAGTCATGGCTACACCTTC	CASSPGPSHGYTF
TRBD1	15	-	TRBJ2-7	TRBV5-1	TGCGCCAGCAGCCCCTTGGGACAGGGGGTGGACGAGCAGTACTTC	CASSPLGQGVDEQYF
-	15	-	TRBJ2-1	TRBV30	TGTGCCTGGAGTGGGCGAACATTGATAGGCAATGAGCAGTTCTTC	CAWSGRTLIGNEQFF
-	17	-	TRBJ1-2	TRBV5-6	TGTGCCAGCAGCTTGGGACTCCGGGCAGGTGATAACTATGGCTACACCTTC	CASSLGLRAGDNYGYTF
TRBD1	14	many	TRBJ2-3	TRBV7-9	TGTGCCGGAAGGGGGACAGGGGGAACAGATACGCAGTATTTT	CAGRGTGGTDTQYF
TRBD1	16	-	TRBJ2-7	TRBV18	TGTGCCAGCTCGCCAGTCTCGGGACAGGGTTCCTACGAGCAGTACTTC	CASSPVSGQGSYEQYF
TRBD1	16	-	TRBJ1-2	TRBV5-4	TGTGCCAGCAGCTTGGGAGGACAGGGGGCAGGAACTGGCTACACCTTC	CASSLGGQGAGTGYTF
TRBD2	14	-	TRBJ2-5	TRBV2	TGTGCCAGCAGTGTCTCGGGAGGGCAAGAGACCCAGTACTTC	CASSVSGGQETQYF
TRBD2	15	-	TRBJ2-7	TRBV5-1	TGCGCCAGCAGCCAACTAGCGGGAGGGCCCGAAGAGCAGTACTTC	CASSQLAGGPEEQYF
-	15	-	TRBJ1-1	TRBV7-8	TGTGCCAGCAGCTTAGGTCGGGGGGCTTTTACTGAAGCTTTCTTT	CASSLGRGAFTEAFF
-	13	-	TRBJ2-1	TRBV10-3	TGTGCCATCAGTGGGGGCGGTTACAATGAGCAGTTCTTC	CAISGGGYNEQFF
-	15	few	TRBJ2-7	TRBV9	TGTGCCAGCAGCGTAGAGCAGTCAGTCTGGGCCGAGCAGTACTTC	CASSVEQSVWAEQYF
-	16	-	TRBJ1-1	TRBV6-5	TGTGCCAGCAGTTGGACCACCCAAGGTTGGGACACTGAAGCTTTCTTT	CASSWTTQGWDTEAFF
TRBD2	16	few	TRBJ2-4	TRBV30	TGTGCCTGGAGTGTGGGGGGGTATGGAACCAAAAACATTCAGTACTTC	CAWSVGGYGTKNIQYF
-	15	-	TRBJ1-4	TRBV18	TGTGCCAGCTCACCACGGTCTCCGGGGAGTGAAAAACTGTTTTTT	CASSPRSPGSEKLFF
TRBD2	17	-	TRBJ2-3	TRBV11-3	TGTGCCAGCAGCTTAGGGATTAGACTAGCGGGAGAGGATACGCAGTATTTT	CASSLGIRLAGEDTQYF
-	13	-	TRBJ2-1	TRBV7-9	TGTGCCAGCAGCTTCGGACTTTACAATGAGCAGTTCTTC	CASSFGLYNEQFF
TRBD1	14	many	TRBJ1-2	TRBV2	TGTGCCAGCTACCGGGACAGGGGGAACTATGGCTACACCTTC	CASYRDRGNYGYTF
-	15	-	TRBJ1-3	TRBV5-6	TGTGCCAGCAGCTTGCGAAGTTACTCTGGAAACACCATATATTTT	CASSLRSYSGNTIYF
TRBD1	15	-	TRBJ1-2	TRBV28	TGTGCCAGCAGTTTATCGGGTCAGGGGGGGTATGGCTACACCTTC	CASSLSGQGGYGYTF
-	15	-	TRBJ1-4	TRBV19	TGTGCCACCTCGGTATTCGGACGGCTTAATGAAAAACTGTTTTTT	CATSVFGRLNEKLFF
TRBD1	16	-	TRBJ2-7	TRBV5-1	TGCGCCAGCAGCTTGACGGACAGGGGGCGACCCTACGAGCAGTACTTC	CASSLTDRGRPYEQYF
-	14	-	TRBJ1-1	TRBV5-6	TGTGCCAGCAGCTTGGGAGGGGGGACCGACGAAGCTTTCTTT	CASSLGGGTDEAFF
TRBD1	12	-	TRBJ2-7	TRBV18	TGTGCCAGCTCACTACAGGGGAACGAGCAGTACTTC	CASSLQGNEQYF
-	14	-	TRBJ2-7	TRBV5-1	TGCGCCAGCACCTCCGGGACCCAGGGAGCCGAGCAGTACTTC	CASTSGTQGAEQYF
-	13	few	TRBJ2-7	TRBV4-1	TGCGCCAGCAGCGAGCAGGGAATGATGGAGCAGTACTTC	CASSEQGMMEQYF
TRBD2	15	-	TRBJ2-1	TRBV13	TGTGCCAGCAGCCCAGGTTCCGGGAGGCGCAATGAGCAGTTCTTC	CASSPGSGRRNEQFF
-	13	once	TRBJ1-5	TRBV6-1	TGTGCCAGCAGTGGGGACACACCTCAGCCCCAGCATTTT	CASSGDTPQPQHF
TRBD1	12	-	TRBJ1-2	TRBV30	TGTGCCTGCTCGGACAGGGACTATGGCTACACCTTC	CACSDRDYGYTF
TRBD1	16	-	TRBJ2-1	TRBV25-1	TGTGCCAGCAGTGGGACCGCGACAGGGATTCGAAATGAGCAGTTCTTC	CASSGTATGIRNEQFF
TRBD1	17	once	TRBJ2-2	TRBV5-1	TGCGCCAGCAGCTTGGGGGACAGGGACCCGGGGACCGGGGAGCTGTTTTTT	CASSLGDRDPGTGELFF
-	13	-	TRBJ2-5	TRBV5-6	TGTGCCAGCAGCTTGGGACCTGAAGAGACCCAGTACTTC	CASSLGPEETQYF
-	15	-	TRBJ1-1	TRBV4-2	TGTGCCAGCAGCCAAGCGGTCCAGTGGAGCATCGAAGCTTTCTTT	CASSQAVQWSIEAFF
-	12	once	TRBJ2-7	TRBV6-1	TGTGCCAGCAGTCACGTTGCCTACGAGCAGTACTTC	CASSHVAYEQYF
TRBD2	13	-	TRBJ2-1	TRBV25-1	TGTGCCAGCATGGCTAGCGGGATCAATGAGCAGTTCTTC	CASMASGINEQFF
-	13	-	TRBJ1-5	TRBV28	TGTGCCAGCTACAACCTCGGGGATAGGTCCCAGCATTTT	CASYNLGDRSQHF
TRBD2	15	-	TRBJ2-5	TRBV5-1	TGCGCCAGCAGCTTCTCTAGCGGGGTACAAGAGACCCAGTACTTC	CASSFSSGVQETQYF
-	14	-	TRBJ2-7	TRBV7-2	TGTGCCAGCAGCTTAGCTAGGGCTTCCTACGAGCAGTACTTC	CASSLARASYEQYF
-	19	-	TRBJ2-7	TRBV27	TGTGCCAGCAGTTTCCCGTGGAGGAGGGAGGAGAACATTTCCTACGAGCAGTACTTC	CASSFPWRREENISYEQYF
TRBD2	20	-	TRBJ2-3	TRBV5-1	TGCGCCAGCAGCCTAGTGACTAGCGGGAGCCTCCTTGAACTCGGGAATACGCAGTATTTT	CASSLVTSGSLLELGNTQYF
TRBD1	15	-	TRBJ2-5	TRBV28	TGTGCCAGCAGTCAACCGGGACAGGGGACGGAGACCCAGTACTTC	CASSQPGQGTETQYF
TRBD1	13	-	TRBJ1-2	TRBV6-5	TGTGCCAGCCAAAGGGAGGGGGCTTATGGCTACACCTTC	CASQREGAYGYTF
-	16	-	TRBJ2-2	TRBV18	TGTGCCAGCTCACCGATACGACAGACTACACCCGGGGAGCTGTTTTTT	CASSPIRQTTPGELFF
-	14	-	TRBJ1-2	TRBV5-1	TGCGCCAGCAGCTTGGCCGTAGGAGGCCGGGGCTACACCTTC	CASSLAVGGRGYTF
-	13	-	TRBJ2-6	TRBV6-5	TGTGCCAGCTTGGGGTCTGGGGCCAACGTCCTGACTTTC	CASLGSGANVLTF
TRBD2	15	once	TRBJ2-7	TRBV7-3	TGTGCCAGCAGCTTGGCTAGCGGGAGGGCTTACGAGCAGTACTTC	CASSLASGRAYEQYF
-	13	-	TRBJ1-5	TRBV2	TGTGCCAGCAGTGGGTCAGTTCGGGAGCCCCAGCATTTT	CASSGSVREPQHF
-	16	-	TRBJ2-5	TRBV7-6	TGTGCCAGCAGCTTAGTGGTGGGGTTACCCCAAGAGACCCAGTACTTC	CASSLVVGLPQETQYF
-	14	-	TRBJ2-7	TRBV6-1	TGTGCCAGCACTCTGGGGGGGCCCTCCTACGAGCAGTACTTC	CASTLGGPSYEQYF
-	13	-	TRBJ2-1	TRBV6-6	TGTGCCAGTTCTAGTAAGGGGGGCGTTGAGCAGTTCTTC	CASSSKGGVEQFF
-	14	-	TRBJ1-2	TRBV18	TGTGCCAGCTCACAATCCCCAACCGTCTATGGCTACACCTTC	CASSQSPTVYGYTF
-	13	-	TRBJ1-1	TRBV18	TGTGCCAGCTCACCGGGCCTGAACACTGAAGCTTTCTTT	CASSPGLNTEAFF